This T cell receptor (beta chain) comes out of a study of T cell responses to AZD1222 COVID-19 vaccine. Study information: Researchers grouped second doses given at about 4 or about 12 weeks into one pool. The study's findings and limits: As reported, nearly half of all spike-specific TCRs target variant regions that are unmutated. Sampling captured repertoires only after the peak T cell response. The donor cohort was predominantly white British with a female majority, and clonal diversity may have been underestimated.

Assay: immunoSEQ multiplex PCR; the TCRdb copy retains only in-frame clones and omits some. The sample comprises approximately 130,000 clones, approximately 83% of which are singletons, and about 8.6% rests with the top ten. A remark on this clone: The antigen remains undetermined.

Germline V lookup: CDR1 MDHEN, CDR2 SYDVKM. The CDR3 covers 17 residues. V lost 6 bases to trimming and J lost 4 bases, with 24 bases between them. The rearrangement joins TRBV28 to TRBJ1-2; TRBD1 might be the D (5 bases). The receptor was isolated from an adult in good health. Specimen: peripheral blood, collected on day 0 of AZD1222 vaccination. The CDR3 reads CASSSHRTPGEIYGYTF. The CDR3 DNA reads TGTGCCAGCAGCTCCCATAGGACACCCGGTGAGATCTATGGCTACACCTTC.